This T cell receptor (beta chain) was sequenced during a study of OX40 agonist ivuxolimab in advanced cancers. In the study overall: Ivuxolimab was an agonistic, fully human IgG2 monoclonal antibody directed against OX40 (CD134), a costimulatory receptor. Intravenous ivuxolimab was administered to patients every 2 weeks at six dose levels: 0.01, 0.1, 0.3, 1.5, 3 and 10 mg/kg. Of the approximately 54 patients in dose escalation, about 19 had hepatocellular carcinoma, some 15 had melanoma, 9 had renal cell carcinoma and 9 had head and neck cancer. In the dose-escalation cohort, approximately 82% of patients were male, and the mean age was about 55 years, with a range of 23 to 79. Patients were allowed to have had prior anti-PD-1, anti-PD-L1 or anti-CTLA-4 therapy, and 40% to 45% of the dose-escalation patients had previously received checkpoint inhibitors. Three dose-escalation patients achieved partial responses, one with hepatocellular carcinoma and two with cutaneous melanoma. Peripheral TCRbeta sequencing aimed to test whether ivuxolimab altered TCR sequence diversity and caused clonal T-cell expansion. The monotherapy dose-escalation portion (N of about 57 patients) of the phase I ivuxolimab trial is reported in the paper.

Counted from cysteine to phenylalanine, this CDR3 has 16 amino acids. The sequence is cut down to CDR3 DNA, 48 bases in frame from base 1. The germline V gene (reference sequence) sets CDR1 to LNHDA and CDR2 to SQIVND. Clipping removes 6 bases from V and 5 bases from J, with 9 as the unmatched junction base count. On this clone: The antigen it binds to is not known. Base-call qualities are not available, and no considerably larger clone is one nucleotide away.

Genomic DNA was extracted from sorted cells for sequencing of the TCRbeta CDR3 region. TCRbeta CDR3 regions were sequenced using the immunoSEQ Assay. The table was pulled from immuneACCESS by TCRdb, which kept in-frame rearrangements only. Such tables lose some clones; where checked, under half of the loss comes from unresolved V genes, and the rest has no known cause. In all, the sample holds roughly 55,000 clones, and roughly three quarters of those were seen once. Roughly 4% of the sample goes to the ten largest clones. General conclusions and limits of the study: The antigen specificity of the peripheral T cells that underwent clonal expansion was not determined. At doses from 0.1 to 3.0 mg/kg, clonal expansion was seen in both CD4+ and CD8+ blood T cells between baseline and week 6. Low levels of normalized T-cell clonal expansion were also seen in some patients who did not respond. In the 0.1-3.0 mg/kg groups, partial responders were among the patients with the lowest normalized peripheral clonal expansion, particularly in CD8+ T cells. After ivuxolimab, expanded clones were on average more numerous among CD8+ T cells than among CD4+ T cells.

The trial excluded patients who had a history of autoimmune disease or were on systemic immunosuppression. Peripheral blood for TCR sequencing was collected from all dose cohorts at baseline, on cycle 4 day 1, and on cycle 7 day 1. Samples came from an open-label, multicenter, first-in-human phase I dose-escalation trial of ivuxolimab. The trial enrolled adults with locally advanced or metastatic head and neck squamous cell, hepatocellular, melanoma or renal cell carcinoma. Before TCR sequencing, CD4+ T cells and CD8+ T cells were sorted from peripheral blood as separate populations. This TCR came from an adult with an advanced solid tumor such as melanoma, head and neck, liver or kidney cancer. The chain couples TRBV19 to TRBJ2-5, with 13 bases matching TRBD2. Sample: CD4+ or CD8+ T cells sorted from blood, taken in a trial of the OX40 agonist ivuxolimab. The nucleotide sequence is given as TGTGCCAGTAGCCCCGGGACTAGCGGGATTTCGGAGACCCAGTACTTC. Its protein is CASSPGTSGISETQYF.